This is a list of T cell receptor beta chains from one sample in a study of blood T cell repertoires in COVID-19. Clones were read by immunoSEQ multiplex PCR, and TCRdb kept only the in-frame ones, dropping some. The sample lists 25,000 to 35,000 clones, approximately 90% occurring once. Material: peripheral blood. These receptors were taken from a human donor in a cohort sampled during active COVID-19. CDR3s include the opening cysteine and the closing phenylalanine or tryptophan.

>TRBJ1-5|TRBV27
CASSPDSSNQPQHF
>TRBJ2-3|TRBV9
CASSVHGTGGTDTQYF
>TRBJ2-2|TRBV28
CASRPGTSGVHTGELFF
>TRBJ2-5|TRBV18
CASSPGQGGETQYF
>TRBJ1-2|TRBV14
CASSARTYGYTF
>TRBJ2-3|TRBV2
CASREGSTDTQYF
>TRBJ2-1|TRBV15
CATSSGPSSYNEQFF
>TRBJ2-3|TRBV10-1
CASQGLASTDTQYF
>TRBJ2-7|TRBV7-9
CASGAGDGYEQYF
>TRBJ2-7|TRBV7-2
CASSAFFIGGTNLYEQYF
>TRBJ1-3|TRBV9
CASGGEGTGNTIYF
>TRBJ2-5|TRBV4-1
CASSQWDRTETQYF
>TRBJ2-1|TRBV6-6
CASSYKIDSNNEQFF
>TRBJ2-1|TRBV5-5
CASSLGPRASGRGDEQFF
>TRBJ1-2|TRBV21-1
CASSKGLTGTVDPNYGYTF
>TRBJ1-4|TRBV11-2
CASSLSGTDEKLFF
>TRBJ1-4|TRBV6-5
CASSFTGEKLFF
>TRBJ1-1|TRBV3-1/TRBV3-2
CASSQGVSEVWAFF
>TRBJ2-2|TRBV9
CASSVEGSGPVTGELFF
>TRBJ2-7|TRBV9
CASSAGTSVTHEQYF
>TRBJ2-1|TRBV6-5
CASSSDGSSYNEQFF
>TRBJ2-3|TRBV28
CASSRPGTSFTDTQYF
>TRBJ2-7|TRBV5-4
CASSYTGLVVGSEQYF
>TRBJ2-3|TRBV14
CASSHFLTLARGDTQYF
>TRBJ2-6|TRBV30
CAWSRDSSGANVLTF
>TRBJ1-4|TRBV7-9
CASSLPQVEKLFF
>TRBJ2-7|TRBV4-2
CASSQEHRSSYEQYF
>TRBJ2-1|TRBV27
CASSLGAPIDEQFF
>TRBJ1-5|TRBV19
CASSIGNTGTVYNQPQHF
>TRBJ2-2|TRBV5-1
CASSLWDRLTNTGELFF
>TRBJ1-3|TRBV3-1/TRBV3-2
CASSKPQGHPLLSSGNTIYF
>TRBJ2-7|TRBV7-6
CASSLEQGGEQYF
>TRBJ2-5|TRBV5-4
CASSLAGGRGKKTQYF
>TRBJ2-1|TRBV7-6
CASSLGGSYNEQFF
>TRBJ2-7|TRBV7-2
CASSVLLAGRIYEQYF
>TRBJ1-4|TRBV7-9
CASSQVGTANEKLFF
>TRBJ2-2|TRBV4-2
CASSQALRRSDSTGELFF
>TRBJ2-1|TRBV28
CASSVELSYNEQFF
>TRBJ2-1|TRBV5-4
CASSPTGGTSVNEQFF
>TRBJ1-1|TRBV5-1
CASSRGNTEAFF
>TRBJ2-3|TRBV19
CASTWTSGRTDTQYF
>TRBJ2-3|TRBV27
CASSQLLAGATDTQYF
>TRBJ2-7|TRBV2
CASSAGTEVYEQYF
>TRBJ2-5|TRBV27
CASSTSAPQETQYF
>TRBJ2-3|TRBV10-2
CASTDSSTDTQYF
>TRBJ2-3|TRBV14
CASSQDNSGLNTDTQYF
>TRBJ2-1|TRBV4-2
CASSQAVLAGPHEQFF
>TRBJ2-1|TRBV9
CASCRGTSDHNEQFF
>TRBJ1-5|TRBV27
CASSSLNRGRQPQHF
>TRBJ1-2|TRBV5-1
CASSPEALNYGYTF
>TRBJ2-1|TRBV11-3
CASSQGRESFDEQFF
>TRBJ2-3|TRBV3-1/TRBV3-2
CASSQDLDRVTDTQYF
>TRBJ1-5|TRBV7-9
CASSLTGGDNQPQHF